This T cell receptor (beta chain) was found in a study of blood T cell repertoires in COVID-19. Turning to the study itself: The cDNA or gDNA used as material had been derived from T cells, B-cell-depleted T cells, or PBMCs.

The germline V gene encodes CDR1 MNHEY and CDR2 SVGAGI. This CDR3 is built from 15 residues. The ends were cut back, 7 bases at V and 3 bases at J, with 18 bases in the middle. As originally analysed: Scientists estimated how many nucleated cells there were by amplifying reference gene primers. Profiled with immunoSEQ multiplex PCR; TCRdb holds only in-frame clones, not every one. The V and J calls and the clone size are those of that table, but D and trimming were determined from the DNA. The table lists around 190,000 clones, roughly 84% of them singletons, with less than 3.5% in the top ten. The chain carries TRBV6-5 and TRBJ1-1; D uncertain. This clonotype was sampled from a woman in her thirties who had been exposed to COVID-19. The sample comprised PBMCs or T cells enriched from blood (not recorded which). The CDR3 loop is CASTYFGLRHTEAFF. CDR3 bases: TGTGCCAGCACCTACTTCGGGTTACGCCACACTGAAGCTTTCTTT.